This entry lists 2 T cell receptor beta chains sequenced from one sample in a study of Tregs in tolerant kidney transplant recipients. The method was immunoSEQ multiplex PCR; TCRdb's version includes in-frame clones alone and lacks a portion of them. The sample has tens of thousands of clones. Sequencing used CD4+ T cells from blood, obtained before the transplant. These receptors all come from a human donor who received a combined kidney and bone marrow transplant.

Notes on this clone: The read comes to an end 3 residues before the CDR3 does, leaving the germline J gene to fill in the end. This chain joins TRBV29-1 and TRBJ2-1; D not resolved. There are 10 residues in the CDR3. Germline-derived CDR1 and CDR2 are SQVTM and ANQGSEA. V lost 5 bases, J lost 5 bases, and 4 bases lay in between. The CDR3 region is CSVRHNEQFF. The part of the CDR3 DNA that was read is TGCAGCGTTAGGCACAATGAG.

As concerns this clone: The read stops 3 residues short of the end of the CDR3; the missing end is completed from the germline J gene. The chain couples TRBV19 to TRBJ1-2; TRBD1 might be the D (5 bases). CDR3 length: 13 residues. Germline values: CDR1 LNHDA, CDR2 SQIVND (reference sequence). V gave up 7 bases and J gave up 4 bases, with 13 bases separating them. The CDR3 loop reads CASTSSQGYGYTF. The covered CDR3 bases are TGTGCCAGTACCAGCTCCCAGGGCTATGGC.